This note documents a single TCR beta chain sequence. The target antigen is unknown. The entry originates in a study of vaccination effects on CD4 cells after COVID-19. Study background: Sampling occurred a median 72 days post second dose, range 14 to 241.

Per the germline V gene, CDR1 is SGHTA and CDR2 is FQGNSA. Between the trimmed V and J ends, which lost 5 bases and 2 bases, there was a span of 16 bases. The CDR3 contains 16 residues. Peptide-pool stimulation followed by sequencing identified expanded antigen-specific CD4+ clonotypes in the ViraFEST assay. Investigators separated out CD4+ T cells once more than nine days of culture had passed. Two-dose BNT162b2 or mRNA-1273 vaccination was given to participants. None of the vaccinated had previously contracted SARS-CoV-2, and their nucleocapsid antibodies tested negative. Cultures had half their medium replaced with IL-2 medium on days 3 and 7. The data were produced by immunoSEQ multiplex PCR, yet TCRdb's version contains in-frame clones alone and is incomplete. The data show approximately 70,000 clones, about 80% seen once.

The receptor's source is a human donor who received a COVID-19 vaccine. Sequencing was performed on CD4+ T cells from PBMCs cultured with HCoV-OC43 spike peptides, taken after COVID-19 vaccination. Subset reported: HCoV-OC43 spike overlapping peptide pool stimulation. The gene calls are TRBV7-2 and TRBJ1-3; D may be TRBD1 (5 bases). CDR3 amino acids: CASSPSRQRTGNTIYF. CDR3 DNA sequence: TGTGCCAGCAGCCCCTCAAGACAGCGAACTGGAAACACCATATATTTT.